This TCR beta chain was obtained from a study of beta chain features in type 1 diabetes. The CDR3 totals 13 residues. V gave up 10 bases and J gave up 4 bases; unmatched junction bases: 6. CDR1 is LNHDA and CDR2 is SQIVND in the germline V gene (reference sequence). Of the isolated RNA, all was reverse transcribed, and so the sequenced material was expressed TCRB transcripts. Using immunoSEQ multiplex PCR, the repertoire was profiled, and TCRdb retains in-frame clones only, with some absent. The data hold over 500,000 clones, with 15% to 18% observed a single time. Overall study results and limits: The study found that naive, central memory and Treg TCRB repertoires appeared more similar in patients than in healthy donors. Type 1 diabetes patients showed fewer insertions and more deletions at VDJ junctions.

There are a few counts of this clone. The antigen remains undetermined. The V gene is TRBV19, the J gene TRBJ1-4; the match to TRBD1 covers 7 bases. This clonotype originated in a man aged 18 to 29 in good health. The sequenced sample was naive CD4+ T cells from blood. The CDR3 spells CATGDRVNEKLFF. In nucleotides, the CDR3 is TGTGCCACCGGAGACAGGGTTAATGAAAAACTGTTTTTT.